What follows is one TCR beta chain and its context. What it binds is not known. These data belong to a study of OX40 agonist ivuxolimab in advanced cancers. Study context: As their treatment, patients were administered ivuxolimab, an agonistic anti-OX40 (CD134) antibody. Checkpoint inhibitors had been given previously to 40% of patients. Study observations and caveats: Clonal expansion from baseline to week 6 occurred in both CD4+ and CD8+ T cells.

The method was immunoSEQ multiplex PCR; TCRdb's version includes in-frame clones alone and lacks a portion of them. The sample has tens of thousands of clones; roughly nine tenths are singletons. CDR1 is SGHTA, CDR2 FQGNSA, per germline. This CDR3 is 15 amino acids long. Trimming took off 6 bases at V and 4 bases at J, with 19 bases between the two ends. This clonotype was sampled from an adult with an advanced solid tumor such as melanoma, head and neck, liver or kidney cancer. The starting material was CD4+ or CD8+ T cells sorted from blood, obtained in a trial of the OX40 agonist ivuxolimab. V usage is TRBV7-2 and J usage is TRBJ2-7; tentative D call: TRBD2 (6 bases). Here the CDR3 reads CASSRTSDGSYEQYF. Here the CDR3 DNA reads TGTGCCAGCAGTCGTACGTCTGACGGGAGTTACGAGCAGTACTTC.